This TCR beta chain was identified in a study of neurological immune-mediated disorders. For sorted libraries, the input was about a million CD4+ or CD8+ T cells. Synthesis of cDNA was carried out by template-switch 5'RACE. The reaction used 10-nucleotide random UMIs. TCRdb re-analysed the 5' RACE reads in MiXCR, keeping a single row per CDR3 protein. The profile shows 30,000 to 35,000 distinct CDR3 sequences, just over 4% of them singletons. This clonotype was seen ten or more times. The ends were cut back, 4 bases at V and 0 bases at J, with 14 bases in the middle. Per germline, CDR1 SGHRS and CDR2 YFSETQ. The CDR3 length is 15 residues.

Sequencing was performed on CD4+ T cells from blood. This sequence was found in a middle-aged woman in good health. The chain uses TRBV5-1 and TRBJ2-7, with D perhaps matching TRBD2 (6 bases). CDR3 sequence (DNA): TGCGCCAGCAGCGCCACGGGACTTCCCTCCTACGAGCAGTACTTC. This encodes CASSATGLPSYEQYF.